This is a list of T cell receptor beta chains from one sample in a study of regulatory T cells in long-lasting Graves disease. TCRdb re-called the multiplex PCR reads with MiXCR, one entry per CDR3 protein. This sample carries a few hundred thousand distinct CDR3 sequences, about 20% of them seen once, and the ten largest clones take 10% to 15%. The source was peripheral blood mononuclear cells (PBMCs), collected when the disease was refractory, from a patient treated with antithyroid drugs. The source of these receptors is a female donor with Graves disease. Each CDR3 is given with its conserved first and last residue. A D gene is named only where the DNA matches it firmly. Some rows mark clone size as missing; the rest say once, few, many or name a class of expanded clone.

d_call: TRBD1
clone_size: few
v_call: TRBV5-1
j_call: TRBJ1-1
cdr3_aa: CASSAGQDRWNTEAFF
cdr3_nt: TGCGCCAGCAGCGCCGGACAGGACAGATGGAACACTGAAGCTTTCTTT

d_call: -
clone_size: few
v_call: TRBV27
j_call: TRBJ1-5
cdr3_aa: CASSLSLMQPQHF
cdr3_nt: TGTGCCAGCAGTTTATCCCTCATGCAGCCCCAGCATTTT

d_call: -
clone_size: many
v_call: TRBV30
j_call: TRBJ1-6
cdr3_aa: CAWTEDSLSPLHF
cdr3_nt: TGTGCCTGGACAGAGGACAGTCTTTCACCCCTCCACTTT

d_call: TRBD1
clone_size: many
v_call: TRBV28
j_call: TRBJ2-2
cdr3_aa: CASSDRQGRKAGELFF
cdr3_nt: TGTGCCAGCAGTGATAGACAGGGGCGCAAGGCCGGGGAGCTGTTTTTT

d_call: -
clone_size: few
v_call: TRBV27
j_call: TRBJ1-2
cdr3_aa: CASSYSFGQGRNYGYTF
cdr3_nt: TGTGCCAGCAGTTATTCCTTCGGGCAGGGCCGAAACTATGGCTACACCTTC

d_call: -
clone_size: -
v_call: TRBV30
j_call: TRBJ1-2
cdr3_aa: CAWTRAAPPDGYTF
cdr3_nt: TGTGCCTGGACCAGAGCGGCTCCCCCCGATGGCTACACCTTC

d_call: TRBD2
clone_size: -
v_call: TRBV12-3/TRBV12-4
j_call: TRBJ2-7
cdr3_aa: CASSSLAGYYEQYF
cdr3_nt: TGTGCCAGCAGCTCACTAGCGGGGTACTACGAGCAGTACTTC

d_call: -
clone_size: -
v_call: TRBV7-9
j_call: TRBJ2-7
cdr3_aa: CAGSAKVEGQYF
cdr3_nt: TGTGCCGGCAGCGCAAAAGTTGAGGGGCAGTACTTC

d_call: -
clone_size: many
v_call: TRBV12-3/TRBV12-4
j_call: TRBJ1-2
cdr3_aa: CASRSKPGPGKGNGYTF
cdr3_nt: TGTGCCAGCAGGTCGAAACCGGGACCCGGAAAAGGGAATGGCTACACCTTC

d_call: -
clone_size: -
v_call: TRBV5-1
j_call: TRBJ1-2
cdr3_aa: CASSPGAGNGYTF
cdr3_nt: TGCGCCAGCAGCCCTGGGGCGGGGAACGGCTACACCTTC

d_call: -
clone_size: many
v_call: TRBV29-1
j_call: TRBJ2-7
cdr3_aa: CSTSDAFSYEQYF
cdr3_nt: TGCAGCACCTCGGACGCTTTCTCCTACGAGCAGTACTTC

d_call: -
clone_size: many
v_call: TRBV28
j_call: TRBJ2-7
cdr3_aa: CASKFQSSYEQYF
cdr3_nt: TGTGCCAGCAAGTTCCAGAGCTCCTACGAGCAGTACTTC

d_call: -
clone_size: few
v_call: TRBV27
j_call: TRBJ2-2
cdr3_aa: CASSLVSPQRLPGELFF
cdr3_nt: TGTGCCAGCAGTTTGGTGTCACCGCAACGCCTGCCCGGGGAGCTGTTTTTT

d_call: -
clone_size: many
v_call: TRBV28
j_call: TRBJ2-7
cdr3_aa: CASSSRHGSYEQYF
cdr3_nt: TGTGCCAGCTCTTCTAGACACGGCTCCTACGAGCAGTACTTC

d_call: -
clone_size: -
v_call: TRBV30
j_call: TRBJ2-5
cdr3_aa: CACSGSGQETQYF
cdr3_nt: TGTGCCTGTTCTGGGAGCGGCCAAGAGACCCAGTACTTC

d_call: TRBD1
clone_size: many
v_call: TRBV7-2
j_call: TRBJ1-5
cdr3_aa: CASSLAPQGARQPQHF
cdr3_nt: TGTGCCAGCAGCTTAGCACCCCAGGGGGCTCGTCAGCCCCAGCATTTT

d_call: TRBD1
clone_size: many
v_call: TRBV7-2
j_call: TRBJ2-4
cdr3_aa: CASRMWGQGEAKNIQYF
cdr3_nt: TGTGCCAGCAGAATGTGGGGACAGGGAGAAGCCAAAAACATTCAGTACTTC

d_call: -
clone_size: many
v_call: TRBV27
j_call: TRBJ2-7
cdr3_aa: CASSHVSGYEQYF
cdr3_nt: TGTGCCAGCAGCCACGTCTCAGGCTACGAGCAGTACTTC

d_call: TRBD2
clone_size: -
v_call: TRBV27
j_call: TRBJ2-2
cdr3_aa: CASSLGIAGFGGELFF
cdr3_nt: TGTGCCAGCAGCCTCGGGATAGCGGGGTTTGGCGGGGAGCTGTTTTTT

d_call: -
clone_size: many
v_call: TRBV28
j_call: TRBJ1-2
cdr3_aa: CASSFRGYGYTF
cdr3_nt: TGTGCCAGCAGCTTTCGGGGCTATGGCTACACCTTC

d_call: TRBD2
clone_size: -
v_call: TRBV11-2
j_call: TRBJ2-3
cdr3_aa: CASSWSGRSSDTQYF
cdr3_nt: TGTGCCAGCAGCTGGAGCGGGAGGAGTTCAGATACGCAGTATTTT

d_call: TRBD1
clone_size: -
v_call: TRBV2
j_call: TRBJ1-1
cdr3_aa: CASSSGQGLATEAFF
cdr3_nt: TGTGCCAGCAGTTCGGGACAGGGCCTCGCGACTGAAGCTTTCTTT

d_call: -
clone_size: few
v_call: TRBV6-2/TRBV6-3
j_call: TRBJ1-5
cdr3_aa: CASSYPSSYSNQPQHF
cdr3_nt: TGTGCCAGCAGTTACCCGTCGTCTTATAGCAATCAGCCCCAGCATTTT

d_call: TRBD1
clone_size: many
v_call: TRBV27
j_call: TRBJ2-1
cdr3_aa: CASRTGTEFFF
cdr3_nt: TGTGCCAGCAGGACCGGGACAGAATTCTTCTTC

d_call: -
clone_size: many
v_call: TRBV2
j_call: TRBJ2-7
cdr3_aa: CASNEQYF
cdr3_nt: TGTGCCAGCAACGAGCAGTACTTC

d_call: -
clone_size: few
v_call: TRBV7-9
j_call: TRBJ1-5
cdr3_aa: CASNLTLGSNQPQHF
cdr3_nt: TGTGCCAGCAACCTGACGTTGGGTAGCAATCAGCCCCAGCATTTT

d_call: TRBD1
clone_size: few
v_call: TRBV20-1
j_call: TRBJ1-2
cdr3_aa: CSAPKTQGAGGYTF
cdr3_nt: TGCAGTGCTCCTAAAACTCAGGGGGCCGGAGGCTACACCTTC

d_call: TRBD1
clone_size: -
v_call: TRBV30
j_call: TRBJ1-1
cdr3_aa: CAWNTGQGNTEAFF
cdr3_nt: TGTGCCTGGAACACGGGACAGGGAAACACTGAAGCTTTCTTT

d_call: -
clone_size: -
v_call: TRBV28
j_call: TRBJ1-5
cdr3_aa: CASIERTENQPQHF
cdr3_nt: TGTGCCAGCATCGAGCGGACGGAGAATCAGCCCCAGCATTTT

d_call: -
clone_size: -
v_call: TRBV29-1
j_call: TRBJ1-3
cdr3_aa: CSVEDVRGTGNTIYF
cdr3_nt: TGCAGCGTTGAAGATGTAAGGGGCACGGGAAACACCATATATTTT

d_call: TRBD2
clone_size: once
v_call: TRBV7-9
j_call: TRBJ2-1
cdr3_aa: CASSSIGKRGADNEQFF
cdr3_nt: TGTGCCAGCAGCTCCATCGGTAAGCGGGGGGCCGACAATGAGCAGTTCTTC

d_call: TRBD1
clone_size: many
v_call: TRBV7-6
j_call: TRBJ2-5
cdr3_aa: CASSPGQPWETQYF
cdr3_nt: TGTGCCAGCAGCCCGGGACAGCCTTGGGAGACCCAGTACTTC